Shown below are 5 T cell receptor beta chains from a single sample sequenced in a study of T cells in Graves' hyperthyroidism and ophthalmopathy. Amplified regions were TCR beta CDR3 sequences from RNA transcripts. The TCR CDR3 first-round RT-PCR relied on the HTBI primer set. TCRdb recomputed calls from the multiplex PCR reads with MiXCR, one row per CDR3 protein. The sample gives 20,000 to 30,000 distinct CDR3 sequences, roughly 49% of which show up once; about 26% is in the top ten. Sequenced input: blood. Receptor source: a woman aged 40-49 years with Graves' hyperthyroidism that later progressed to Graves' ophthalmopathy.

Here the CDR3 DNA reads TGTGCCAGCTCACTTACGACAGGGGGAAGTTCACCCCTCCACTTT. As protein: CASSLTTGGSSPLHF. The rearrangement joins TRBV18 to TRBJ1-6; 9 bases map to TRBD1. Germline V gene data show CDR1 as KGHSH and CDR2 as LQKENI. This CDR3 contains 15 residues. Trimming took 4 bases from V and 9 from J; bases not matched to a gene: 7.

The rearrangement links TRBV20-1 to TRBJ2-7, with D unclear. CDR1 and CDR2 (germline): DFQATT, SNEGSKA (reference sequence). Deletions cut 1 base from V and 10 bases from J, with 8 bases between. The CDR3 covers 10 residues. Here the CDR3 reads CSARVLGQYF. In DNA form, the CDR3 reads TGCAGTGCTAGAGTCTTGGGACAGTACTTC.

The gene calls are TRBV7-2 and TRBJ2-7; TRBD2 matches 15 bases. V lost 4 bases to trimming and J lost 4 bases; unmatched junction nucleotides: 14. The CDR3 is made up of 19 amino acids. From germline, CDR1 is SGHTA and CDR2 FQGNSA. CDR3 sequence reads: CASSSIRIGLAGGPYEQYF. The CDR3, as DNA: TGTGCCAGCAGCTCGATACGAATTGGACTAGCGGGAGGGCCTTACGAGCAGTACTTC. Full variable domain (missing parts from reference TRBV7-2 and TRBJ2-7): GAGVSQSPSNKVTEKGKDVELRCDPISGHTALYWYRQSLGQGLEFLIYFQGNSAPDKSGLPSDRFSAERTGGSVSTLTIQRTQQEDSAVYLCASSSIRIGLAGGPYEQYFGPGTRLTVT.

The chain is built from TRBV20-1 and TRBJ2-1; tentatively, D is TRBD1 (6 bases). Per germline, CDR1 DFQATT and CDR2 SNEGSKA (reference sequence). The CDR3 has 16 residues. V shed 3 bases and J shed 6 bases, with 21 bases lying between them. The CDR3 DNA reads as TGCAGTGCTAGTTCAGGGTCTCAGGGGCATCTCAATGAGCAGTTCTTC. Translation: CSASSGSQGHLNEQFF.

This clonotype was counted between two and nine times. This chain uses TRBV7-8 with TRBJ2-3; D might be TRBD1 (7 bases). Looked up from germline, CDR1 is SGHVS and CDR2 is FQNEAQ. This CDR3 is 19 amino acids long. Trimming took off 6 bases at V and 0 bases at J, with 25 bases between the two ends. The CDR3 region is CASRPLGLRRDSSTDTQYF. CDR3 bases: TGTGCCAGCAGGCCATTAGGTCTCAGGCGGGACAGTAGCACAGATACGCAGTATTTT.